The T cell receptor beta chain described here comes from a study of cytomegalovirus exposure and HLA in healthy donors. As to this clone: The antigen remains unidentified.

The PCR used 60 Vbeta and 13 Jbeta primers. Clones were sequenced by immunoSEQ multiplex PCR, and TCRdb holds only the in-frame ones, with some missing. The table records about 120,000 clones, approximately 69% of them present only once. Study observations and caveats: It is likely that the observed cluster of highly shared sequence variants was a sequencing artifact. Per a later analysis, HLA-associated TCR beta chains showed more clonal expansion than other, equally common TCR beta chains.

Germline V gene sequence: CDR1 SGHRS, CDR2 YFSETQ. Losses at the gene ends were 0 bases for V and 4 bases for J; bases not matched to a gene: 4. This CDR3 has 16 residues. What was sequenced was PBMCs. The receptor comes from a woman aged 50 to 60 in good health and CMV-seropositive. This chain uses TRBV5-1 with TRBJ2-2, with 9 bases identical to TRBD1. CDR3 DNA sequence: TGCGCCAGCAGCTTGGCCCCGGGACAGGGCACCGGGGAGCTGTTTTTT. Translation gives CASSLAPGQGTGELFF.